This T cell receptor beta chain was sequenced during a study of CD8 T cells in ankylosing spondylitis. CDR1 is SNHLY and CDR2 is FYNNEI in the germline V gene. The CDR3 has 14 residues. The J segment lost 2 bases and the V segment lost 7 bases, leaving 5 bases of the junction unmatched. This clonotype was seen a handful of times. What it binds is unknown. TCRdb independently ran MiXCR on the 5' RACE reads; one entry per CDR3 protein. The table has roughly 180,000 distinct CDR3 sequences, approximately 9% seen once; the top ten hold around 16%. General study points: Characteristic, it appeared, of ankylosing spondylitis blood was a TCR beta motif of eight or nine highly homologous variants. Disease-linked clones had a CD8+ phenotype and relatively low frequency in peripheral blood.

The V gene is TRBV2, the J gene TRBJ2-3; 8 bases are a match to TRBD2. Specimen: blood, either unsorted or a sorted T cell fraction (not recorded which). The source of this sequence is a female donor with ankylosing spondylitis or in good health (not recorded which). CDR3 region: CASNPGGDTDTQYF. CDR3 DNA sequence: TGTGCCAGCAACCCCGGGGGGGACACAGATACGCAGTATTTT.